A selection of T cell receptor beta chains follows, all from one sample in a study of OX40 agonist ivuxolimab in advanced cancers. Clones were read by immunoSEQ multiplex PCR, and TCRdb kept only the in-frame ones, dropping some. This table has about 76,000 clones, 89% appearing once. The input for sequencing was CD4+ or CD8+ T cells sorted from blood, taken in a trial of the OX40 agonist ivuxolimab. Receptor source: an adult with an advanced solid tumor such as melanoma, head and neck, liver or kidney cancer. CDR3s include the opening cysteine and the closing phenylalanine or tryptophan. A D gene is named only where the DNA matches it firmly. Expanded clones get a size class; other rows say once, few or many, or leave the size out.

17,TRBJ2-2,-,TRBV11-3,TRBD2,CASSLKRESQNTGELFF,TGTGCCAGCAGTTTAAAGCGGGAGTCTCAGAACACCGGGGAGCTGTTTTTT
16,TRBJ2-1,-,TRBV7-3,TRBD1,CASSATGQTFYNEQFF,TGTGCCAGCAGCGCCACGGGACAGACTTTTTACAATGAGCAGTTCTTC
15,TRBJ2-1,once,TRBV5-4,-,CASSLGQTAYNEQFF,TGTGCCAGCAGCTTGGGCCAGACAGCCTACAATGAGCAGTTCTTC
15,TRBJ1-1,once,TRBV5-1,-,CASSLGLTEVAEAFF,TGCGCCAGCAGCTTGGGTCTGACTGAGGTGGCTGAAGCTTTCTTT
15,TRBJ1-1,-,TRBV7-9,-,CASSLASGSATEAFF,TGTGCCAGCAGCTTAGCGTCGGGGTCGGCCACTGAAGCTTTCTTT
10,TRBJ2-2,-,TRBV21-1,-,CAVRSRELFF,TGTGCCGTCCGGTCACGGGAGCTGTTTTTT
13,TRBJ1-1,-,TRBV19,-,CASKEQGPTEAFF,TGTGCCAGTAAAGAACAGGGCCCTACGGAAGCTTTCTTT
13,TRBJ2-7,-,TRBV7-2,TRBD2,CASSMGLGYEQYF,TGTGCCAGCAGCATGGGACTAGGCTACGAGCAGTACTTC
16,TRBJ2-1,-,TRBV5-1,-,CASSLASFHSYNEQFF,TGCGCCAGCAGCTTGGCCTCGTTCCACTCCTACAATGAGCAGTTCTTC
14,TRBJ2-3,-,TRBV5-1,-,CASSLGRRGDTQYF,TGCGCCAGCAGCTTAGGACGTAGGGGGGATACGCAGTATTTT
13,TRBJ2-2,-,TRBV2,-,CASSGARTGELFF,TGTGCCAGCAGTGGCGCCCGAACCGGGGAGCTGTTTTTT
15,TRBJ2-2,once,TRBV6-1,-,CASRENTKGGGELFF,TGTGCCAGCAGGGAAAACACCAAGGGAGGCGGGGAGCTGTTTTTT
16,TRBJ2-7,-,TRBV28,TRBD2,CASEGALAGGPGEQYF,TGTGCCAGCGAGGGGGCCCTAGCGGGAGGGCCGGGGGAGCAGTACTTC
16,TRBJ2-3,-,TRBV5-1,TRBD2,CASSLVGGGAIDTQYF,TGCGCCAGCAGCTTGGTTGGCGGGGGGGCGATAGATACGCAGTATTTT
16,TRBJ2-6,-,TRBV7-3,-,CASSATSGTGENVLTF,TGTGCCAGCAGCGCAACGTCCGGGACTGGGGAAAACGTCCTGACTTTC
14,TRBJ2-2,once,TRBV11-3,-,CASSLEGQTGELFF,TGTGCCAGCAGCTTAGAAGGCCAAACCGGGGAGCTGTTTTTT
13,TRBJ2-1,-,TRBV6-1,-,CVVRGLSYNEQFF,TGTGTCGTAAGGGGACTCTCCTACAATGAGCAGTTCTTC
16,TRBJ2-5,-,TRBV27,TRBD1,CASRSPRDRGQETQYF,TGTGCCAGCCGTTCCCCTAGGGACAGGGGTCAAGAGACCCAGTACTTC
15,TRBJ1-5,-,TRBV11-2,TRBD1,CASSLDGQGNQPQHF,TGTGCCAGCAGCTTAGATGGACAGGGAAATCAGCCCCAGCATTTT
14,TRBJ1-1,-,TRBV7-9,-,CASSAGLGDTEAFF,TGTGCCAGCAGCGCGGGCCTTGGGGACACTGAAGCTTTCTTT
13,TRBJ2-5,few,TRBV5-6,-,CASSLLVGETQYF,TGTGCCAGCAGCTTGTTGGTGGGGGAGACCCAGTACTTC
14,TRBJ2-1,-,TRBV7-9,-,CASSLGSGTNEQFF,TGTGCCAGCAGCTTAGGTTCGGGGACAAATGAGCAGTTCTTC
12,TRBJ2-1,-,TRBV18,-,CASSPGNNEQFF,TGTGCCAGCTCACCAGGGAACAATGAGCAGTTCTTC
14,TRBJ1-1,-,TRBV5-4,TRBD1,CASSFQGGVTEAFF,TGTGCCAGCAGCTTCCAGGGGGGGGTTACTGAAGCTTTCTTT
17,TRBJ2-1,-,TRBV5-6,-,CASSRGRGKGPYNEQFF,TGTGCCAGCAGCCGGGGTAGGGGAAAAGGGCCCTACAATGAGCAGTTCTTC
16,TRBJ1-2,-,TRBV5-1,TRBD1,CASSSPGQDTYYGYTF,TGCGCCAGCAGCTCACCGGGACAGGATACCTACTATGGCTACACCTTC
14,TRBJ2-7,once,TRBV7-3,TRBD2,CASSPGTSPDEQYF,TGTGCCAGCAGCCCCGGGACTAGCCCGGACGAGCAGTACTTC
14,TRBJ2-7,-,TRBV10-1,-,CASSRDGVAFEQYF,TGCGCCAGCAGTCGGGACGGTGTAGCCTTCGAGCAGTACTTC
16,TRBJ1-4,-,TRBV21-1,-,CASSKLLGATNEKLFF,TGTGCCAGCAGCAAACTCCTGGGGGCAACTAATGAAAAACTGTTTTTT
18,TRBJ2-2,-,TRBV27,-,CASISRGLGLTNTGELFF,TGTGCCAGCATCAGTAGAGGTTTAGGACTAACGAACACCGGGGAGCTGTTTTTT
14,TRBJ1-2,-,TRBV18,-,CASSPTPGSYGYTF,TGTGCCAGCTCACCAACACCGGGGAGCTATGGCTACACCTTC
17,TRBJ2-3,-,TRBV15,TRBD2,CATSRPAWGGSTDTQYF,TGTGCCACCAGCAGACCAGCGTGGGGCGGGAGTACAGATACGCAGTATTTT
12,TRBJ1-1,-,TRBV18,-,CASSPSGDAAFF,TGTGCCAGCTCACCCTCCGGGGACGCAGCTTTCTTT
14,TRBJ2-2,-,TRBV5-1,-,CASSLVPDSEELFF,TGCGCCAGCAGCTTGGTTCCGGACAGTGAGGAGCTGTTTTTT
16,TRBJ2-1,-,TRBV27,TRBD2,CASSLKRTSGGDEQFF,TGTGCCAGCAGTTTGAAGAGGACTAGCGGGGGCGATGAGCAGTTCTTC
14,TRBJ1-1,-,TRBV5-1,-,CASSSGDEATEAFF,TGCGCCAGCAGTTCTGGGGACGAGGCCACTGAAGCTTTCTTT
12,TRBJ1-4,-,TRBV29-1,-,CSASAGVEKLFF,TGCAGCGCCTCGGCAGGCGTTGAAAAACTGTTTTTT
12,TRBJ1-1,-,TRBV7-6,-,CASKRLDREAFF,TGTGCCAGCAAACGCCTTGACAGGGAAGCTTTCTTT
15,TRBJ1-6,-,TRBV9,TRBD1,CASSPGGQGGSPLHF,TGTGCCAGCAGCCCAGGGGGACAGGGCGGTTCACCCCTCCACTTT
13,TRBJ1-1,-,TRBV18,-,CAVGFEANTEAFF,TGTGCCGTTGGATTTGAGGCGAACACTGAAGCTTTCTTT
14,TRBJ1-1,few,TRBV18,-,CASSRPQGNTEAFF,TGTGCCAGCTCACGGCCTCAGGGTAACACTGAAGCTTTCTTT
13,TRBJ1-5,-,TRBV2,-,CASSGQRDQPQHF,TGTGCCAGCAGTGGACAGAGGGATCAGCCCCAGCATTTT
12,TRBJ1-2,-,TRBV19,-,CASRTVNYGYTF,TGTGCCAGCCGGACAGTAAACTATGGCTACACCTTC
13,TRBJ2-3,-,TRBV29-1,-,CSVVAGPTDTQYF,TGCAGCGTTGTGGCGGGACCCACAGATACGCAGTATTTT
11,TRBJ1-1,-,TRBV20-1,-,CSARDNTEAFF,TGCAGTGCTAGAGATAACACTGAAGCTTTCTTT